Listed here are 9 T cell receptor beta chains from one sample, sequenced in a study of T cell responses to AZD1222 COVID-19 vaccine. Generated by immunoSEQ multiplex PCR, the TCRdb table keeps only in-frame clones and is missing some. Among about 94,000 clones listed, about 88% were seen once. The source was peripheral blood, collected on day 0 of AZD1222 vaccination. Receptor source: an adult in good health.

This rearrangement joins TRBV6-5 to TRBJ2-1, with D possibly matching TRBD2 (5 bases). The germline V gene encodes CDR1 MNHEY and CDR2 SVGAGI. CDR3 length equals 15 residues. Deletions cut 2 bases from V and 3 bases from J, with 11 bases between. The CDR3 region is CASSYRGEGYNEQFF. The CDR3 DNA reads TGTGCCAGCAGTTACCGCGGAGAGGGCTACAATGAGCAGTTCTTC.

The chain carries TRBV28 and TRBJ1-3; TRBD1 is a possible D gene (5 bases). V lost 2 bases and J lost 2, with 13 bases in between. The CDR3 runs to 16 residues. From germline, CDR1 is MDHEN and CDR2 SYDVKM. DNA for the CDR3: TGTGCCAGCAGTTTACCGGGACCGACCCCTGGAAACACCATATATTTT. Its protein product is CASSLPGPTPGNTIYF.

The chain combines TRBV30 with TRBJ1-1; D gene ambiguous. V shed 1 base and J shed 3 bases, with 9 bases lying between them. The CDR3 length is 13 residues. The germline V gene has CDR1 GTSNPN and CDR2 SVGIG (reference sequence). CDR3: CAWSASLYTEAFF. The CDR3 DNA reads TGTGCCTGGAGTGCCTCCCTATACACTGAAGCTTTCTTT.

This sequence joins TRBV3-1 (or the pseudogene TRBV3-2) and TRBJ2-7; the match to TRBD1 covers 10 bases. V trimming: 0 bases; J trimming: 3 bases; junction bases outside the gene matches: 8. The CDR3 contains 17 residues. Germline V CDR1 and CDR2: LGHDT, YNNKEL (reference sequence). The CDR3 region is CASSQDRLDRGVYEQYF. CDR3 nucleotide sequence: TGTGCCAGCAGCCAAGATCGACTGGACAGGGGGGTCTACGAGCAGTACTTC.

The CDR3 region is CASSSPAGNTDTQYF. CDR3 DNA: TGTGCCAGCAGTTCTCCTGCGGGCAACACAGATACGCAGTATTTT. This chain joins TRBV6-1 and TRBJ2-3; maybe TRBD2 (5 bases). CDR3 length: 15 amino acids. V lost 5 bases and J 2 bases, leaving 14 bases between the germline ends. The germline V gene has CDR1 MNHNS and CDR2 SASEGT.

The V call is TRBV6-2 or TRBV6-3, the J call TRBJ1-6, with D possibly TRBD1 on 6 matching bases. The V end was cut by 0 bases, the J end by 6 bases, with 9 bases between. Germline CDR1 reads MNHEY; CDR2 reads SVGEGT. The length of the CDR3 is 15 residues. The CDR3 protein is CASSYSLQGNSPLHF. CDR3 DNA: TGTGCCAGCAGTTACTCTTTACAGGGTAATTCACCCCTCCACTTT.

CDR3 in amino acids: CASSAPRGGREETQYF. The CDR3 bases are TGTGCCAGCAGCGCCCCTAGAGGGGGGCGGGAAGAGACCCAGTACTTC. The V and J genes are TRBV9 and TRBJ2-5; either TRBD1 or TRBD2 may supply D (6 bases each). The germline V and J ends were trimmed by 3 bases and 3 bases, with 18 bases remaining between them. The CDR3 runs to 16 residues. In germline, CDR1 is SGDLS, CDR2 YYNGEE.

V usage is TRBV4-3 and J usage is TRBJ2-2, with D maybe TRBD2 (5 bases). Per germline, CDR1 LGHNA and CDR2 YSLEER. V gave up 1 base and J gave up 6 bases, with 6 bases separating them. This CDR3 region has 13 residues. CDR3 bases: TGCGCCAGCAGCCAAGGAGCGGCCGGGGAGCTGTTTTTT. Residues: CASSQGAAGELFF.

This clone was counted only a few times. This chain connects TRBV18 to TRBJ2-3; D might be TRBD1 (6 bases). The CDR3 has 15 residues. Germline V gene data show CDR1 as KGHSH and CDR2 as LQKENI. V lost 4 bases to trimming and J lost 1 base, with 12 bases between them. The CDR3 loop is CASSLLRQGTDTQYF. In DNA form, the CDR3 reads TGTGCCAGCTCACTGCTAAGACAGGGCACAGATACGCAGTATTTT.